This passage covers 23 T cell receptor beta chains from one sample sequenced in a study of blood T cell repertoires in COVID-19. Method: immunoSEQ multiplex PCR; TCRdb's copy keeps in-frame clones and lacks some. The sample holds fewer than 150,000 clones, approximately 84% seen once. Sequencing input: peripheral blood. The receptor set was obtained from a human donor in a cohort sampled during active COVID-19.

This clone was seen many times. The rearrangement links TRBV19 to TRBJ1-2; 10 positions match TRBD1. Trimming cost V 7 bases and J 7 bases; bases outside gene matches: 3. The CDR3 loop spans 12 amino acids. Germline V gives CDR1 LNHDA, CDR2 SQIVND (reference sequence). CDR3 in amino acids: CASTRTGGGYTF. DNA of the CDR3: TGTGCCAGTACCCGGACAGGGGGTGGCTACACCTTC.

CDR3 residues: CASSRNRGTATNEKLFF. For the CDR3, the DNA is TGCGCCAGCAGCCGCAACAGGGGTACCGCAACTAATGAAAAACTGTTTTTT. J is TRBJ1-4 and V is TRBV4-1; 7 bases map to TRBD1. This CDR3 spans 17 amino acids. CDR1 and CDR2 (germline): MGHRA, YSYEKL. The junction had 8 bases not matched to a gene; V was cut back by 4 bases and J by 0 bases.

The gene calls are TRBV7-9 and TRBJ2-7; unclear D gene. V lost 1 base and J lost 6, with 10 bases in between. This CDR3 spans 13 amino acids. Germline assignment: CDR1 SEHNR and CDR2 FQNEAQ (reference sequence). The CDR3 here is CASSLVVVSEQYF. The CDR3 coding sequence is TGTGCCAGCAGCTTAGTCGTGGTGAGCGAGCAGTACTTC.

V is TRBV19 and J is TRBJ2-7; 8 bases agree with TRBD1. The CDR3 has 14 residues. Germline V CDR1 and CDR2: LNHDA, SQIVND (reference sequence). V gave up 5 bases and J gave up 2 bases; unmatched junction bases: 5. CDR3 in DNA: TGTGCCAGTAGTGTAGGGACAGGTACCTACGAGCAGTACTTC. Its translation: CASSVGTGTYEQYF.

The chain recombines TRBV3-1 (or the pseudogene TRBV3-2) with TRBJ2-3, with D tentatively TRBD1 (5 bases). V shed 4 bases and J shed 3 bases, with 11 bases lying between them. Germline assignment: CDR1 LGHDT and CDR2 YNNKEL (reference sequence). The CDR3 covers 14 residues. The CDR3 DNA reads as TGTGCCAGCAGCCTAGGGGTTTCTACAGATACGCAGTATTTT. This translates into CASSLGVSTDTQYF.

The V and J genes are TRBV23-1 and TRBJ2-7, with D unclear. TRBV23-1 is marked as an open reading frame, function uncertain. The CDR3 totals 14 residues. V was shortened by 2 bases and J by 1 base, with 9 bases between the two germline ends. In DNA form, the CDR3 reads TGCGCCAGCAGTCAAGAGAGGCGTTCCTACGAGCAGTACTTC. It yields the protein CASSQERRSYEQYF.

V and J are TRBV5-1 and TRBJ2-5; TRBD2 matches 10 bases. The CDR3 consists of 15 residues. Trimming took 4 bases from V and 4 from J; bases not matched to a gene: 7. Looked up from germline, CDR1 is SGHRS and CDR2 is YFSETQ. Written as DNA, the CDR3 is TGCGCCAGCAGCGAGCGGGGGGGGGCTGGAGAGACCCAGTACTTC. It translates to CASSERGGAGETQYF.

The chain carries TRBV19 and TRBJ2-1; 12 bases agree with TRBD2. CDR3 length: 17 residues. The V gene end was trimmed by 4 bases and the J gene end by 3 bases; junction bases not matched to a gene: 7. The V gene's germline CDR1 is LNHDA and CDR2 SQIVND (reference sequence). The CDR3 protein is CASSRWTSGAYYNEQFF. DNA of the CDR3: TGTGCCAGTAGTAGGTGGACTAGCGGGGCCTACTACAATGAGCAGTTCTTC.

The gene calls are TRBV7-9 and TRBJ1-6, with TRBD1 as a possible D gene (5 bases). This CDR3 region has 12 residues. CDR1 and CDR2 from the germline V gene are SEHNR and FQNEAQ (reference sequence). V lost 5 bases to trimming and J lost 13 bases, with 12 bases between them. The DNA for the CDR3 is TGTGCCAGCAGCCCGGGGGAGGGTCCCCTCCACTTT. It encodes CASSPGEGPLHF. Filled out from reference TRBV7-9 and TRBJ1-6, the complete variable domain reads DTGVSQNPRHKITKRGQNVTFRCDPISEHNRLYWYRQTLGQGPEFLTYFQNEAQLEKSRLLSDRFSAERPKGSFSTLEIQRTEQGDSAMYLCASSPGEGPLHFGNGTRLTVT.

This clone came up once. V and J are TRBV18 and TRBJ2-7, with TRBD1 matching 9 bases. Trimming cost V 4 bases and J 5 bases; bases outside gene matches: 12. Per germline, CDR1 KGHSH and CDR2 LQKENI. This CDR3 has 16 amino acids. This chain's CDR3 is CASSRKVTGGWDEQYF. The DNA for the CDR3 is TGTGCCAGCTCACGGAAAGTGACAGGGGGATGGGACGAGCAGTACTTC. The full variable domain, rest sourced from reference TRBV18 and TRBJ2-7, is NAGVMQNPRHLVRRRGQEARLRCSPMKGHSHVYWYRQLPEEGLKFMVYLQKENIIDESGMPKERFSAEFPKEGPSILRIQQVVRGDSAAYFCASSRKVTGGWDEQYFGPGTRLTVT.

This clone has only a few counts. The chain is built from TRBV5-1 and TRBJ1-5; tentative D call: TRBD1 (5 bases). This CDR3 has 14 residues. V was trimmed by 2 bases and J by 7 bases, leaving 13 bases between them. Per germline, CDR1 SGHRS and CDR2 YFSETQ. The CDR3 here is CASSFFQGGQPQHF. DNA for the CDR3: TGCGCCAGCAGCTTTTTTCAGGGTGGCCAGCCCCAGCATTTT.

J is TRBJ1-2 and V is TRBV7-9; D is undetermined. CDR1 is SEHNR and CDR2 is FQNEAQ in the germline V gene (reference sequence). This CDR3 comprises 13 residues. With 5 bases removed from V and 3 bases from J, the gap between germline ends came to 10 bases. DNA of the CDR3: TGTGCCAGCAGCATTTCCTCCTACTATGGCTACACCTTC. Translated: CASSISSYYGYTF.

The V gene is TRBV7-3, the J gene TRBJ1-1, with 8 bases lining up with TRBD1. Germline CDR1 reads SGHTA; CDR2 reads FQGTGA. The junction had 6 bases not matched to a gene; V was cut back by 0 bases and J by 3 bases. The CDR3 is 16 residues long. The CDR3 DNA is TGTGCCAGCAGCTTAACAGGTGGACAGGGTTACACTGAAGCTTTCTTT. Encoded protein: CASSLTGGQGYTEAFF.

The chain recombines TRBV15 with TRBJ2-5; TRBD2 aligns across 12 bases. V lost 0 bases, J lost 1 base, and 3 bases stayed unmatched. Germline CDR1 reads LNHNV; CDR2 reads YYDKDF (reference sequence). This CDR3 has 17 amino acids. The CDR3 sequence: CATSRDLAGGPQETQYF. The DNA for the CDR3 is TGTGCCACCAGCAGAGATCTAGCGGGGGGGCCCCAAGAGACCCAGTACTTC.

This chain connects TRBV19 to TRBJ2-7; 7 nucleotides match TRBD1. The CDR3 has 14 residues. V lost 0 bases to trimming and J lost 3 bases; unmatched junction nucleotides: 2. Germline-derived CDR1 and CDR2 are LNHDA and SQIVND (reference sequence). Written as DNA, the CDR3 is TGTGCCAGTAGTATAGATAACAGGGGCTACGAGCAGTACTTC. Protein product: CASSIDNRGYEQYF.

This clone was seen a few times. The chain couples TRBV2 to TRBJ2-7, with TRBD2 identical over 12 bases. This CDR3 is built from 12 residues. V lost 6 bases, J lost 9 bases, and 3 bases stayed unmatched. Germline V lookup: CDR1 SNHLY, CDR2 FYNNEI. The CDR3 bases are TGTGCCAGCAGACTAGCGGGGGGTGGGCAGTACTTC. Protein product: CASRLAGGGQYF.

The chain joins TRBV19 to TRBJ1-1; D might be TRBD1 (6 bases). In germline, CDR1 is LNHDA, CDR2 SQIVND (reference sequence). The V and J ends lost 6 bases and 1 base respectively, with 12 bases between them. This CDR3 region has 14 residues. The CDR3 loop is CASRLRGANTEAFF. The CDR3 DNA reads as TGTGCCAGTAGACTCAGGGGCGCGAACACTGAAGCTTTCTTT.

This clone has only a few counts. The sample has other DNA sequences that encode this CDR3 too. This sequence joins TRBV5-1 and TRBJ2-3, with TRBD2 as a possible D gene (5 bases). From germline, CDR1 is SGHRS and CDR2 YFSETQ. V was cut by 4 bases and J by 2 bases, with 11 bases left in between. This CDR3 is built from 14 residues. This chain's CDR3 is CASSRWGDTDTQYF. The CDR3 region has the DNA TGCGCCAGCAGCAGATGGGGAGACACAGATACGCAGTATTTT.

The chain carries TRBV25-1 and TRBJ1-6; D is uncertain. The germline V and J ends were trimmed by 1 base and 3 bases, with 4 bases remaining between them. CDR1 and CDR2 from the germline V gene are MGHDK and SYGVNS. The CDR3 runs 14 residues. The chain's CDR3 is CASSESLYNSPLHF. The CDR3 DNA reads TGTGCCAGCAGTGAATCCCTCTATAATTCACCCCTCCACTTT. The whole variable domain, filled in from reference TRBV25-1 and TRBJ1-6, reads EADIYQTPRYLVIGTGKKITLECSQTMGHDKMYWYQQDPGMELHLIHYSYGVNSTEKGDLSSESTVSRIRTEHFPLTLESARPSHTSQYLCASSESLYNSPLHFGNGTRLTVT.

V is TRBV4-1 and J is TRBJ1-6; 7 bases match TRBD1. With V trimmed by 0 bases and J by 4 bases, 3 bases remained unmatched. The germline gives CDR1 MGHRA, CDR2 YSYEKL. The CDR3 length is 16 residues. The CDR3 loop reads CASSQEATGYNSPLHF. DNA for the CDR3: TGCGCCAGCAGCCAAGAAGCGACAGGGTATAATTCACCCCTCCACTTT.

The count of this clone is one. The chain couples TRBV12-5 to TRBJ2-1, with 8 bases that match TRBD2. The CDR3 covers 16 residues. CDR1 is LGHNT, CDR2 FRNRAP, per germline. The junction had 8 bases not matched to a gene; V was cut back by 4 bases and J by 3 bases. CDR3 in amino acids: CASGSTHGGGYNEQFF. CDR3 in DNA: TGTGCTAGTGGTTCCACCCACGGGGGGGGCTACAATGAGCAGTTCTTC.

The chain joins TRBV7-8 to TRBJ1-4; possible D gene TRBD1, 6 bases. CDR3 length: 15 residues. The V and J ends lost 5 bases and 3 bases respectively, with 13 bases between them. Germline CDR1 SGHVS, CDR2 FQNEAQ. The CDR3 reads CASSAYRVANEKLFF. DNA of the CDR3: TGTGCCAGCAGCGCTTACAGGGTGGCTAATGAAAAACTGTTTTTT.

This chain joins TRBV29-1 and TRBJ2-7; TRBD1 is a possible D gene (6 bases). Germline CDR1 reads SQVTM; CDR2 reads ANQGSEA. This CDR3 spans 12 amino acids. Deletions cut 5 bases from V and 3 bases from J, with 11 bases between. The CDR3 bases are TGCAGCGTTCAGGACAGCCTCTACGAGCAGTACTTC. Translated: CSVQDSLYEQYF.